This T cell receptor (beta chain) was profiled in a study of post-analysis software for immune sequencing data. As for the study in general: Both relapsing-remitting and secondary progressive multiple sclerosis featured among the disease courses, as did progressive-relapsing multiple sclerosis.

Overall study findings and caveats: People with multiple sclerosis had a significantly lower normalized Chao1 diversity than controls did. Controls had lower frequencies than patients of a handful of TRBV segments, which included TRBV5-6, TRBV5-1 and TRBV20-1. Under F measure analysis, samples from one preparation batch co-clustered strongly.

Between the trimmed V and J ends, which lost 8 bases and 7 bases, there was a span of 11 bases. This CDR3 region has 11 residues. The V gene's germline CDR1 is LGHDT and CDR2 YNNKEL (reference sequence). Unique molecular identifiers were built into the TCR beta cDNA libraries. Starting from about 0.94 to 9.7 million T cells, the study yielded approximately 460,000 cDNA molecules. A single record per CDR3 protein comes from TCRdb applying MiXCR to the PCR reads. This table has a few hundred thousand distinct CDR3 sequences, approximately 33% appearing once. About this clonotype: The antigen remains undetermined.

This receptor was identified in a girl between 10 and 17 years old with multiple sclerosis. Sample: blood. The rearrangement joins TRBV3-1 to TRBJ1-2, with TRBD1 as a possible D gene (5 bases). In DNA, the CDR3 is TGTGCCAGCGGAGGGACTTTTGGCTACACCTTC. This translates into CASGGTFGYTF.